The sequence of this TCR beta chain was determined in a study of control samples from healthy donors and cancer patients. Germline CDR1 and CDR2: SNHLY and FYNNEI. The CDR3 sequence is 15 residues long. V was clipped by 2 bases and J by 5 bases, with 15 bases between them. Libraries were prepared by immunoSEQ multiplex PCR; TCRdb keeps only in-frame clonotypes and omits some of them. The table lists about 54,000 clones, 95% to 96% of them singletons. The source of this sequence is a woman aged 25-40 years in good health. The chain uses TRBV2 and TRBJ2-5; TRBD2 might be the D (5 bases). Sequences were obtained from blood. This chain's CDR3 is CASSEQTSALETQYF. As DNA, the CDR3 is TGTGCCAGCAGTGAACAAACTAGTGCTCTGGAGACCCAGTACTTC.